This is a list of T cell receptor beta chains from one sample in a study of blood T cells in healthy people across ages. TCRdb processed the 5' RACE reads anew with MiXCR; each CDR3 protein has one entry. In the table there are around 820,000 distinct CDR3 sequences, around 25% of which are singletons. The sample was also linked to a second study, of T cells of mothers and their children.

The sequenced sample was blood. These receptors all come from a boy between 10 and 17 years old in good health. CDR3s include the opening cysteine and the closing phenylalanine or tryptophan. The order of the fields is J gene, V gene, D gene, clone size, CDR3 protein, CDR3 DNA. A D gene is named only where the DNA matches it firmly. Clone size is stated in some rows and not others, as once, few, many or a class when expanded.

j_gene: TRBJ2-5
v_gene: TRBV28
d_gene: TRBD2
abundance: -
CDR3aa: CASSLVGTSATLETQHF
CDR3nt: TGTGCCAGCAGTTTAGTTGGAACTAGCGCGACTTTGGAGACCCAGCACTTC

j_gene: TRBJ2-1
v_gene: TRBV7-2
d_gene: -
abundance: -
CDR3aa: CASSLVPQSSYNEQFF
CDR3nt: TGTGCCAGCAGTTTAGTTCCGCAGAGCTCCTACAATGAGCAGTTCTTC

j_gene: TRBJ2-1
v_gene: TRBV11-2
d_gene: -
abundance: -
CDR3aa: CASSSLEVEQFF
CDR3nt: TGTGCCAGCAGCTCACTAGAGGTCGAGCAGTTCTTC

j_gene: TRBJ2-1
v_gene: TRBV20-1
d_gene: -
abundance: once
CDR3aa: CSARDIQSSYNEQFF
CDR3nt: TGCAGTGCTAGAGATATCCAGAGCTCCTACAATGAGCAGTTCTTC

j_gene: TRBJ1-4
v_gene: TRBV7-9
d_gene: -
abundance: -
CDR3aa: CASSELGAGEKLFF
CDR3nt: TGTGCCAGCAGCGAACTTGGGGCGGGTGAAAAACTGTTTTTT

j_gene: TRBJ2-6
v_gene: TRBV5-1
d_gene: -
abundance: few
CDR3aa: CASSHDSGANVLTF
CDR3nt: TGCGCCAGCAGCCACGACTCTGGGGCCAACGTCCTGACTTTC

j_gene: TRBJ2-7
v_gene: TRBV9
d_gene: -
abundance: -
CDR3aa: CASSVVGSAAQDEQYF
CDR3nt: TGTGCCAGCAGCGTAGTCGGCAGCGCCGCTCAGGACGAGCAGTACTTC

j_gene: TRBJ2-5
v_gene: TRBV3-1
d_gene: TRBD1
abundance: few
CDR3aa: CASSPIRQGETQYF
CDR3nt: TGTGCCAGCAGCCCCATTAGACAGGGGGAGACCCAGTACTTC

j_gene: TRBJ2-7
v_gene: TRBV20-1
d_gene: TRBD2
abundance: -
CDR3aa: CSAREGLGPHEQYF
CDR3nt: TGCAGTGCTAGAGAGGGACTAGGGCCCCACGAGCAGTACTTC

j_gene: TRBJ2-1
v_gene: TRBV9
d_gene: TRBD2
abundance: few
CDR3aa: CASSVSGGALDEQFF
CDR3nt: TGTGCCAGCAGCGTTAGCGGGGGGGCCTTGGATGAGCAGTTCTTC

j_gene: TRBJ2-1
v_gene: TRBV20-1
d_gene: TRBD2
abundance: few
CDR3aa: CSAPPAGAYNERFF
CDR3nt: TGCAGTGCGCCGCCCGCGGGAGCCTACAATGAGCGGTTCTTC

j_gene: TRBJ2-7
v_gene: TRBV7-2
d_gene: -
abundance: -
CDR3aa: CASSLVGASSYEQYF
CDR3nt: TGTGCCAGCAGCTTAGTCGGCGCGAGCTCCTACGAGCAGTACTTC

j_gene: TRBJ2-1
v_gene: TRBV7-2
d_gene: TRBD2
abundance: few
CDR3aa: CVSSLDGRVAKGQFF
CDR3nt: TGTGTCAGCAGCTTAGACGGGAGGGTGGCGAAAGGGCAGTTCTTC

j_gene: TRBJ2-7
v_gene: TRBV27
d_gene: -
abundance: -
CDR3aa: CASSMKFSYEQYF
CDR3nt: TGTGCCAGCAGTATGAAATTTTCCTACGAGCAGTACTTC

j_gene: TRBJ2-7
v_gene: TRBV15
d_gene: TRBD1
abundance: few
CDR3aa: CATSRIGQGYDEQYF
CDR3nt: TGTGCCACCAGCAGGATCGGACAGGGTTACGACGAGCAGTACTTC

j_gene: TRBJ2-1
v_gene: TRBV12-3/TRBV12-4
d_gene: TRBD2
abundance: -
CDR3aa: CASSLRRGGSYNEQFF
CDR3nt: TGTGCCAGCAGTTTACGCCGGGGGGGGTCCTACAATGAGCAGTTCTTC

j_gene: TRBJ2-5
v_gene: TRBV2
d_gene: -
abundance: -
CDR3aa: CASTYPAQGQETQYF
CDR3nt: TGTGCCAGCACCTATCCCGCGCAGGGCCAAGAGACCCAGTACTTC

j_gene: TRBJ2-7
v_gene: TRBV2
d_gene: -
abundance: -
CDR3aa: CAGGTDRNYEQYF
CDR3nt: TGTGCCGGAGGAACGGACAGAAACTACGAGCAGTACTTC

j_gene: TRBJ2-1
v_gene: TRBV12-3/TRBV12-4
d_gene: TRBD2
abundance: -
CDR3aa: CASSLGVAGAGDNEQFF
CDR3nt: TGTGCCAGCAGTTTAGGAGTAGCGGGGGCAGGCGACAATGAGCAGTTCTTC

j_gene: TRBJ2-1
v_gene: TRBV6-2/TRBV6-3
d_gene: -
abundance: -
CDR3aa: CASSYSVAASSYNEQFF
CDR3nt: TGTGCCAGCAGTTACAGCGTCGCTGCTAGCTCCTACAATGAGCAGTTCTTC

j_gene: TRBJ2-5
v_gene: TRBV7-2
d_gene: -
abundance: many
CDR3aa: CASSLESWGTQYF
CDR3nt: TGTGCCAGCAGCTTAGAAAGTTGGGGGACCCAGTACTTC

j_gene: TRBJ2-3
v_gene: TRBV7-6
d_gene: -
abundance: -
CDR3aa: CASSSGTLPTDTQYF
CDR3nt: TGTGCCAGCAGCTCGGGGACTCTCCCCACAGATACGCAGTATTTT

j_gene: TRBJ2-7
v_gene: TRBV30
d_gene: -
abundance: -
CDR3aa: CAWREKRLALYEQYF
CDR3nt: TGTGCCTGGAGAGAAAAACGCCTCGCCCTCTACGAGCAGTACTTC

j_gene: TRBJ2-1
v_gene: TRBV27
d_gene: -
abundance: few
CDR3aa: CASRLTGTNEQFF
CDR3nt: TGTGCCAGCAGACTGACAGGTACCAATGAGCAGTTCTTC

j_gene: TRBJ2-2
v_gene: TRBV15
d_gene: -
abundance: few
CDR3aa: CATSRDRGNTGELFF
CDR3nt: TGTGCCACCAGCAGAGATCGGGGGAACACCGGGGAGCTGTTTTTT

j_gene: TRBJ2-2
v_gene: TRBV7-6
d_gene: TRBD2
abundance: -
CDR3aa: CASSLVSGRFTGELFF
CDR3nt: TGTGCCAGCAGCTTAGTGAGCGGGAGGTTCACCGGGGAGCTGTTTTTT

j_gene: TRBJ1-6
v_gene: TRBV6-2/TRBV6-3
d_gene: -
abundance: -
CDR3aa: CASSVTPGGGSPLHF
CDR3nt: TGTGCCAGCAGCGTAACCCCGGGAGGCGGTTCACCCCTCCACTTT

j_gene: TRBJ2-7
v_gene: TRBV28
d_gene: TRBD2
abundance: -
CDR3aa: CASSLDRLAAYEQYF
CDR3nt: TGTGCCAGCAGTTTAGATCGGCTAGCGGCCTACGAGCAGTACTTC

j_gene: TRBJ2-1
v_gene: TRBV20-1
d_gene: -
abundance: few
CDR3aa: CSSRGTDNEQFF
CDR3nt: TGCAGTTCTAGGGGTACCGACAATGAGCAGTTCTTC

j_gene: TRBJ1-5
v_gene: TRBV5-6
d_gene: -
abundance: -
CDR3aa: CASSSGSRNQPQHF
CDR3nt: TGTGCCAGCAGCTCCGGGTCCCGCAATCAGCCCCAGCATTTT

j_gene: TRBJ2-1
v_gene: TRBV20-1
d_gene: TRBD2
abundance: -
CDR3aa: CSARGLAINEQFF
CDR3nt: TGCAGTGCTAGGGGACTAGCGATCAATGAGCAGTTCTTC

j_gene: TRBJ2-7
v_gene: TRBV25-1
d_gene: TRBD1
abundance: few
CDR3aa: CASSDSGTANEQYF
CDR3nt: TGTGCCAGCAGTGACTCCGGGACAGCTAATGAGCAGTACTTC

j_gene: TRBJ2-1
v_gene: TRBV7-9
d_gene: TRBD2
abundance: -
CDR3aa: CASSTPSGKDNEQFF
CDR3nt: TGTGCCAGCAGCACCCCTAGCGGGAAGGACAATGAGCAGTTCTTC

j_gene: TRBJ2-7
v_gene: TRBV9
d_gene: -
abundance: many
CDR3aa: CASSANSGNYEQYF
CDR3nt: TGTGCCAGCAGCGCAAATTCGGGAAACTACGAGCAGTACTTC

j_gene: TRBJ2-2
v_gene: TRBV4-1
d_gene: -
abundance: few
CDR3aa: CASSQVAGELFF
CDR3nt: TGCGCCAGCAGCCAAGTCGCCGGGGAGCTGTTTTTT

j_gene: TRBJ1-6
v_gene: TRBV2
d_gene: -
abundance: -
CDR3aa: CASTDGSFYNSPLHF
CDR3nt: TGTGCCAGCACGGACGGCAGCTTCTATAATTCACCCCTCCACTTT

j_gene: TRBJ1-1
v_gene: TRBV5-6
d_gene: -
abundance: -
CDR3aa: CASSLGGSDTEAFF
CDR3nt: TGTGCCAGCAGCTTGGGGGGGAGCGACACTGAAGCTTTCTTT

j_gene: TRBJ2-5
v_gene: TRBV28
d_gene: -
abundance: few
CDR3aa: CASSLGLAGPPGTQYF
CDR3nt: TGTGCCAGCAGTTTAGGTCTGGCGGGGCCACCGGGGACCCAGTACTTC

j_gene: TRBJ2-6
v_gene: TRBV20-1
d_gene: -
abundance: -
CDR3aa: CSATGGPFGANVLTF
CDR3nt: TGCAGTGCTACCGGGGGGCCCTTTGGGGCCAACGTCCTGACTTTC

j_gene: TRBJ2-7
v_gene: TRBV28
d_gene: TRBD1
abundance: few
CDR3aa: CATTGTQYEQYF
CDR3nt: TGTGCAACGACAGGGACCCAATACGAGCAGTACTTC

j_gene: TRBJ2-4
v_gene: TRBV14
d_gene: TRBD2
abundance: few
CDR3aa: CASSLLAGKGGNIQYF
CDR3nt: TGTGCCAGCAGCCTCCTAGCGGGAAAGGGCGGAAACATTCAGTACTTC

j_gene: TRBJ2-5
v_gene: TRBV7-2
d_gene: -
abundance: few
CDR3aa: CASSLGLMEETQYF
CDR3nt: TGTGCCAGCAGCTTAGGCCTCATGGAGGAGACCCAGTACTTC

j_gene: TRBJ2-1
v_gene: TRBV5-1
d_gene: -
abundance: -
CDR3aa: CASSLAGPDNEQFF
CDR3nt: TGCGCCAGCAGCTTGGCAGGACCGGACAATGAGCAGTTCTTC

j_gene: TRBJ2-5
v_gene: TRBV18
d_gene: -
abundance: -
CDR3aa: CASSPARPQETQYF
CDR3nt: TGTGCCAGCTCACCTGCCCGGCCTCAAGAGACCCAGTACTTC

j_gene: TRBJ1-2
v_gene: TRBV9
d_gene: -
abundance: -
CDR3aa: CASSVEGPGATYGYTF
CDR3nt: TGTGCCAGCAGCGTAGAAGGCCCGGGGGCTACCTATGGCTACACCTTC

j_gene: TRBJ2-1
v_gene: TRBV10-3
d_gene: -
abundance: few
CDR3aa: CATGGQEYNEQFF
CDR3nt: TGTGCCACCGGGGGGCAGGAGTACAATGAGCAGTTCTTC

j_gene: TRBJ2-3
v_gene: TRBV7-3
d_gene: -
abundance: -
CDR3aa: CASSLDGGKWGTDTQYF
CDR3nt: TGTGCCAGCAGCTTAGATGGGGGCAAATGGGGCACAGATACGCAGTATTTT

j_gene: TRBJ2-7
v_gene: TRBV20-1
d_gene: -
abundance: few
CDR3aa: CSAREGSRYEQYF
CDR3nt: TGCAGTGCTAGAGAAGGGTCCCGCTACGAGCAGTACTTC

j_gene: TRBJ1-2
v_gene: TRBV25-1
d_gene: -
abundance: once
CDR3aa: CASTLGTNYGYTF
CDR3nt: TGTGCCAGCACCCTGGGGACTAACTATGGCTACACCTTC

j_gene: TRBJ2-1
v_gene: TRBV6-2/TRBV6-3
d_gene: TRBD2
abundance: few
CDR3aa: CASSWSGMAQEQFF
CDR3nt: TGTGCCAGCAGTTGGAGCGGGATGGCTCAAGAGCAGTTCTTC

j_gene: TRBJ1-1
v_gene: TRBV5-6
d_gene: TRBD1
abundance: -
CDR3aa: CASSWGTGTSNTEAFF
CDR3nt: TGTGCCAGCAGCTGGGGGACAGGAACATCGAACACTGAAGCTTTCTTT

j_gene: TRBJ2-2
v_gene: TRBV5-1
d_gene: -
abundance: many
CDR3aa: CASSLGGNTGELFF
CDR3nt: TGCGCCAGCAGCTTGGGGGGGAACACCGGGGAGCTGTTTTTT

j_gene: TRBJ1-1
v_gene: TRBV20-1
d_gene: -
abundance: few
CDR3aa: CSATGRVNTGAFF
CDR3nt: TGCAGTGCTACAGGACGGGTGAACACTGGAGCTTTCTTT

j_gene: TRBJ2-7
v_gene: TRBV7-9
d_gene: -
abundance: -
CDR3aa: CASSSDVGGYEQYF
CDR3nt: TGTGCCAGCAGCTCGGACGTAGGGGGCTACGAGCAGTACTTC

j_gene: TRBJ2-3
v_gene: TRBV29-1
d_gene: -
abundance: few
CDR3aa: CSVEDGLALERTDTQYF
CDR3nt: TGCAGCGTTGAAGATGGTCTAGCGTTAGAGAGGACAGATACGCAGTATTTT

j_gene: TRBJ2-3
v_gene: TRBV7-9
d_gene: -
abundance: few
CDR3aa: CASSLAGVLPDTQYF
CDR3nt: TGTGCCAGCAGCTTAGCGGGAGTACTCCCAGATACGCAGTATTTT

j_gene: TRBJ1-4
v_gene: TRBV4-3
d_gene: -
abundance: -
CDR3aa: CASSPTGAQTTLFF
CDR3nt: TGCGCCAGCAGCCCCACCGGGGCCCAAACCACACTGTTTTTT

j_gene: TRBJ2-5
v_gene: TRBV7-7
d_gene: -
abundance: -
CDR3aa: CASSFGVGIETQYF
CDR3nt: TGTGCTAGCAGCTTTGGTGTTGGGATAGAGACCCAGTACTTC

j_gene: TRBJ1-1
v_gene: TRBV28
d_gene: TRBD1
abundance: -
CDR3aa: CASSLSAAGGSEAFF
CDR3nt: TGTGCCAGCAGTCTTAGCGCGGCAGGGGGGTCTGAAGCTTTCTTT

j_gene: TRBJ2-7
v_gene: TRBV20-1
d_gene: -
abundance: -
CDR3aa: CSASRRVDYEQYF
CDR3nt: TGCAGTGCTAGTCGCCGGGTCGACTACGAGCAGTACTTC